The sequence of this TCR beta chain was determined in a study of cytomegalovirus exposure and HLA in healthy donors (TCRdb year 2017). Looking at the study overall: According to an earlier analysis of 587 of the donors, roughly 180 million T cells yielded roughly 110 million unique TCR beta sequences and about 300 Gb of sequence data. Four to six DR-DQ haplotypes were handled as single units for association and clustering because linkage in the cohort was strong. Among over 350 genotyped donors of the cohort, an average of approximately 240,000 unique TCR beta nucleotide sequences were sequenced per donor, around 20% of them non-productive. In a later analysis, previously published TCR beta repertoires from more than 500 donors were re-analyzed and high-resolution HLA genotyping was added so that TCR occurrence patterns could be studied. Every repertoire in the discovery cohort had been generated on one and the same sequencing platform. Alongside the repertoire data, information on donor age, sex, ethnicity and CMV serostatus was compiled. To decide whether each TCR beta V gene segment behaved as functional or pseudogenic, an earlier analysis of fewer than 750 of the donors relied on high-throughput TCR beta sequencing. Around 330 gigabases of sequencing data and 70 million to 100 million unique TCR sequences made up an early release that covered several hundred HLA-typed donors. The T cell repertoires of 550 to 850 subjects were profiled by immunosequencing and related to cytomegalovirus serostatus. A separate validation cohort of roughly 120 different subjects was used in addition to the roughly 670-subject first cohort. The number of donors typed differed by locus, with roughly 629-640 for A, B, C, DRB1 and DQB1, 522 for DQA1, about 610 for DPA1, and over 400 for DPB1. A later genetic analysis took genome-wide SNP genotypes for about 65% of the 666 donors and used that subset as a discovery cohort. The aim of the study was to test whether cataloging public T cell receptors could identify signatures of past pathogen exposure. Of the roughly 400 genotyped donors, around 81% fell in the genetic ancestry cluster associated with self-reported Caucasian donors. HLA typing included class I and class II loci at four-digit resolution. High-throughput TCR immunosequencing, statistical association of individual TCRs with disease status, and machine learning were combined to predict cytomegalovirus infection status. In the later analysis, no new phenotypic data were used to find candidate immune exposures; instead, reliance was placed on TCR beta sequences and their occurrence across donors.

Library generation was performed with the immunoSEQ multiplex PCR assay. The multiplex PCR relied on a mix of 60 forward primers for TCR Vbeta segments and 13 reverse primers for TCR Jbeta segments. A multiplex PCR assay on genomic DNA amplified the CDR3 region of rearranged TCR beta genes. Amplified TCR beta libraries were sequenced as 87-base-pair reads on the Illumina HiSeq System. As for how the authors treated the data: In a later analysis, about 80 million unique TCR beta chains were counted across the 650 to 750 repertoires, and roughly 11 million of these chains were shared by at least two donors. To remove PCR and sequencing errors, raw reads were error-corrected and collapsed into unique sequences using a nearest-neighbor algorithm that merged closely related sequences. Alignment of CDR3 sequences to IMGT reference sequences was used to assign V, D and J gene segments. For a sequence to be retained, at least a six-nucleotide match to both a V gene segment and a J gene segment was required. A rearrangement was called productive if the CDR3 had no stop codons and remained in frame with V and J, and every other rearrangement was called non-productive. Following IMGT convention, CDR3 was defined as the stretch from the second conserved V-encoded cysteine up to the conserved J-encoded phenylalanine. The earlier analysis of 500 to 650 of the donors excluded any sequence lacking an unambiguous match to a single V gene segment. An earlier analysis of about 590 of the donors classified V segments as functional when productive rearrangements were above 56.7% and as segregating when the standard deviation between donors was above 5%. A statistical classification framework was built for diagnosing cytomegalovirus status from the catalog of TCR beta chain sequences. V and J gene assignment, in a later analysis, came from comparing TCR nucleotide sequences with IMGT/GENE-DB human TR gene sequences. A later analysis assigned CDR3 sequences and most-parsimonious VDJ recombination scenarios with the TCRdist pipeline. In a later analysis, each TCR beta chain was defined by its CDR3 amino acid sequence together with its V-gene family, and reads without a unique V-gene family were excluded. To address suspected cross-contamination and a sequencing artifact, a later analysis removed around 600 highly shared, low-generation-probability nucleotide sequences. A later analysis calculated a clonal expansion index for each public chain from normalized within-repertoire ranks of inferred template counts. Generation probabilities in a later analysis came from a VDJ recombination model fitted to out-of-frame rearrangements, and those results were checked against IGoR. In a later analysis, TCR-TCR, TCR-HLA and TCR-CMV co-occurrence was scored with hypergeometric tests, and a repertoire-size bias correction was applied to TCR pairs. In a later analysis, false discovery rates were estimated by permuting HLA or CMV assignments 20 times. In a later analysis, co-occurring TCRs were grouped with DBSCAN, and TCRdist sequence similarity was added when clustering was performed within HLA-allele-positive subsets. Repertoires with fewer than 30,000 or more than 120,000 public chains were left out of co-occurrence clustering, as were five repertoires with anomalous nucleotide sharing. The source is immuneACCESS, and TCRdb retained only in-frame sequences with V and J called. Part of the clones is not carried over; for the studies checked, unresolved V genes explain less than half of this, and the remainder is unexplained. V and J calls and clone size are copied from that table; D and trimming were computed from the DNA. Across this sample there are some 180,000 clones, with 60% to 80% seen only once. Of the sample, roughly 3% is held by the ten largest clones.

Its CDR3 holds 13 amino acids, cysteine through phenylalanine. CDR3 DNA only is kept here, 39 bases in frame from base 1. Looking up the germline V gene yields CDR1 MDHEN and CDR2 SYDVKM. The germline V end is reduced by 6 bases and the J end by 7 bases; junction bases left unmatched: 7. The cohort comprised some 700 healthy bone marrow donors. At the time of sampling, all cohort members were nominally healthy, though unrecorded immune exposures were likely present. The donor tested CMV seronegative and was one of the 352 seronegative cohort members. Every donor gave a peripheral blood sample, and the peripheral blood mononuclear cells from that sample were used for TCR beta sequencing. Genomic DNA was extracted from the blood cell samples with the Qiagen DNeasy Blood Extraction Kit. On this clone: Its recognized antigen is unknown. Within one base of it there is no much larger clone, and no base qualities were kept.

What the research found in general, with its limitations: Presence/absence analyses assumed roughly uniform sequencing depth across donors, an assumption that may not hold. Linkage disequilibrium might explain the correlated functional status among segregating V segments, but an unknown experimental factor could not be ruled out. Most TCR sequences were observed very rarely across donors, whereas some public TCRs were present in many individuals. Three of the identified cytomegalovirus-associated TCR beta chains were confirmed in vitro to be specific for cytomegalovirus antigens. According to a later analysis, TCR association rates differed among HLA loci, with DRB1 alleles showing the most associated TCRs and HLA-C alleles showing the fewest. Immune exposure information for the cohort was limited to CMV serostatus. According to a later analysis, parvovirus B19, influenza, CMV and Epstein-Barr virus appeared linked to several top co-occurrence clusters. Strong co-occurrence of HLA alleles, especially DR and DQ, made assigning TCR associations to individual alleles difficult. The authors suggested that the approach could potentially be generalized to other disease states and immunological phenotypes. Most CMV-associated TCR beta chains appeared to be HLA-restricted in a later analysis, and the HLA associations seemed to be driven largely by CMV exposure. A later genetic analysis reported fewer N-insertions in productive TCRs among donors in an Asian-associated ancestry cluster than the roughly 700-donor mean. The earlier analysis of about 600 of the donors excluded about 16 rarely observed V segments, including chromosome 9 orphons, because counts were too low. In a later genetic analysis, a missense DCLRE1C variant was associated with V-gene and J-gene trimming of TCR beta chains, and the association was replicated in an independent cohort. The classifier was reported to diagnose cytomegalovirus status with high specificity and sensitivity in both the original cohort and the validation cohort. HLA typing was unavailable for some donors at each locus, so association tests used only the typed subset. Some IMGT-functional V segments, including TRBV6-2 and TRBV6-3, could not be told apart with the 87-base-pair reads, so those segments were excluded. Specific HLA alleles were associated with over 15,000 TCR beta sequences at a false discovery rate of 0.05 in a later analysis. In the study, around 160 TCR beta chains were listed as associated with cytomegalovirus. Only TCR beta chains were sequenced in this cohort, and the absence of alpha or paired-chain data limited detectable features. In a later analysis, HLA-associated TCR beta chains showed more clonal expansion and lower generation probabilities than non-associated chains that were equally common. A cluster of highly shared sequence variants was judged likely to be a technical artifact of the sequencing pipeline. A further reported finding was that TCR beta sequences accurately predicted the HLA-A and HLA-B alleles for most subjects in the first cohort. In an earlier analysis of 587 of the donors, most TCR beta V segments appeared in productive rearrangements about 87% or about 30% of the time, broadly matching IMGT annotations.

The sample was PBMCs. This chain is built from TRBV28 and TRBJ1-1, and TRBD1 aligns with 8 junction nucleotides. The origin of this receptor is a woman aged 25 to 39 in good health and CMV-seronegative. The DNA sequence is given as TGTGCCAGCAGCAAACCGGGACAGGTTGAAGCTTTCTTT. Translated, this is CASSKPGQVEAFF. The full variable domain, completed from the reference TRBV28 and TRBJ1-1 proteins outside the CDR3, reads DVKVTQSSRYLVKRTGEKVFLECVQDMDHENMFWYRQDPGLGLRLIYFSYDVKMKEKGDIPEGYSVSREKKERFSLILESASTNQTSMYLCASSKPGQVEAFFGQGTRLTVV.